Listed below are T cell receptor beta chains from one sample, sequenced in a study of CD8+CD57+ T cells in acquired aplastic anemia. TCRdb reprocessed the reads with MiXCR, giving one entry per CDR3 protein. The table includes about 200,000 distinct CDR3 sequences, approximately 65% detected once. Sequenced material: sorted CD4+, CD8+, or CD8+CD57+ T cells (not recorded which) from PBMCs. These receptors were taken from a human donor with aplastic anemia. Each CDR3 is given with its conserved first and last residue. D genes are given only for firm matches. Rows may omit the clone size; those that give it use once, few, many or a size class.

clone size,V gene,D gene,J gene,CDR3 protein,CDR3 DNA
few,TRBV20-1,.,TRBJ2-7,CSARGVDTYEQYF,TGCAGTGCTAGAGGCGTAGATACCTACGAGCAGTACTTC
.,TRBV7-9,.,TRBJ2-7,CASSLAADTTYEQYF,TGTGCCAGCAGCTTAGCGGCGGACACAACCTACGAGCAGTACTTC
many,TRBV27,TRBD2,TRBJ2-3,CASRLSGGVDTQYF,TGTGCCAGCAGGCTTAGCGGGGGGGTCGATACGCAGTATTTT
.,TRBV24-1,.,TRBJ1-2,CATQGPAGYTF,TGTGCCACCCAAGGCCCTGCTGGCTACACCTTC
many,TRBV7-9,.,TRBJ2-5,CASSSDTQETQYF,TGTGCCAGCAGCTCGGACACCCAAGAGACCCAGTACTTC
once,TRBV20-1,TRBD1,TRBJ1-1,CSVRTGGGRSNTEAFF,TGCAGTGTCAGGACAGGGGGCGGAAGGTCGAACACTGAAGCTTTCTTT
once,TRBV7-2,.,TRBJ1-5,CASSIRGNQPQHF,TGTGCCAGCAGCATCAGGGGCAATCAGCCCCAGCATTTT
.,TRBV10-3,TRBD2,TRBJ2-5,CAISETTSGRFQETQYF,TGTGCCATCAGTGAAACAACTAGCGGGAGATTCCAAGAGACCCAGTACTTC
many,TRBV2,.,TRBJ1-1,CASSVAQLEAFF,TGTGCCAGCAGTGTTGCCCAGCTTGAAGCTTTCTTT
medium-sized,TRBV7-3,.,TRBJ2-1,CASSLTSDSSYNEQFF,TGTGCCAGCAGCTTAACGTCCGACAGTTCATACAATGAGCAGTTCTTC
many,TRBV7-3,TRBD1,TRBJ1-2,CASSLSGDRDYGYTF,TGTGCCAGCAGCTTATCTGGCGACAGGGACTATGGCTACACCTTC
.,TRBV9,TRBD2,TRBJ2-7,CASSVGWVGGSYEQYF,TGTGCCAGCAGCGTGGGGTGGGTGGGGGGGAGCTACGAGCAGTACTTC
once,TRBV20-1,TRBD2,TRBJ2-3,CSATSGGSTDTQYF,TGCAGTGCCACTAGCGGGGGGTCCACAGATACGCAGTATTTT
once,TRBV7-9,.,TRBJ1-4,CASSLDLSNEKLFF,TGTGCCAGCAGCTTAGATCTCAGTAATGAAAAACTGTTTTTT
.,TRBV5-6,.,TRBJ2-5,CASSKQGQETQYF,TGTGCCAGCAGCAAACAGGGTCAAGAGACCCAGTACTTC
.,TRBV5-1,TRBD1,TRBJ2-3,CATRQGTTDTQYF,TGCGCCACTAGACAGGGAACCACAGATACGCAGTATTTT
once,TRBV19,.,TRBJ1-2,CASSTIQGNYGYTF,TGTGCCAGTAGCACCATCCAGGGGAACTATGGCTACACCTTC
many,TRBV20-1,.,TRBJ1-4,CSARDPGGPNEKLFF,TGCAGTGCTAGAGATCCCGGGGGACCTAATGAAAAACTGTTTTTT
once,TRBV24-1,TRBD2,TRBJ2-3,CATSDAWGSGSGDTQYF,TGTGCCACCAGTGACGCTTGGGGTAGCGGGAGTGGAGATACGCAGTATTTT
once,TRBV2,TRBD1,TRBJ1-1,CASRTGDVSTEAVF,TGTGCCAGCAGGACAGGGGATGTTAGCACTGAAGCTGTCTTT
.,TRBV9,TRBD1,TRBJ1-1,CASSQLQGLVVEAFF,TGTGCCAGCAGCCAATTACAGGGGTTGGTCGTTGAAGCTTTCTTT
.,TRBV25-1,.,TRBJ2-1,CASSEVAPNYNEQFF,TGTGCCAGCAGTGAGGTCGCGCCAAACTACAATGAGCAGTTCTTC
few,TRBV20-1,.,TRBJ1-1,CSSRRDTEAFF,TGCAGTTCCAGGAGGGACACTGAAGCTTTCTTT
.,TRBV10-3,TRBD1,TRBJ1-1,CAIRGQNLMNTEAFF,TGTGCCATCAGGGGACAGAACCTCATGAACACTGAAGCTTTCTTT
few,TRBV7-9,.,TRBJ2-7,CASSPLPDEQYF,TGTGCCAGCAGTCCCCTTCCCGACGAGCAGTACTTC
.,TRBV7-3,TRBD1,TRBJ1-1,CASSLKGRRTGGLNTEAFF,TGTGCCAGCAGCTTAAAAGGAAGGCGGACAGGGGGATTGAACACTGAAGCTTTCTTT
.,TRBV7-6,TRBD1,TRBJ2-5,CASSLGGQGARETQYF,TGTGCCAGCAGCCTAGGTGGACAGGGGGCCCGGGAGACCCAGTACTTC
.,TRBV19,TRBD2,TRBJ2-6,CASSIGWAGRAGANVLTF,TGTGCCAGTAGTATAGGCTGGGCTGGGAGGGCTGGGGCCAACGTCCTGACTTTC
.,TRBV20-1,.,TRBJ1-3,CSVLGPLAGSDSGNTIYF,TGCAGTGTTCTTGGCCCTCTTGCAGGGTCGGACTCTGGAAACACCATATATTTT
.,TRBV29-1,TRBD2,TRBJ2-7,CSVVVAGNYEQYF,TGCAGCGTTGTGGTAGCGGGAAACTACGAGCAGTACTTC
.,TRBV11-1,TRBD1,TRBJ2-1,CASSLYGVGTVNEQFF,TGTGCCAGCAGCCTGTATGGGGTCGGGACAGTAAATGAGCAGTTCTTC
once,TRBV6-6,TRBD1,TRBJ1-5,CASSYYPPAGQDVNQPQHF,TGTGCCAGCAGTTACTACCCGCCCGCGGGACAGGACGTCAATCAGCCCCAGCATTTT
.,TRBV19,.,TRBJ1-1,CASSSLVGEAFF,TGTGCCAGTAGTTCGCTGGTGGGGGAAGCTTTCTTT
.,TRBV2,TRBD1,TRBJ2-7,CASGTGPMRGYEQYF,TGTGCCAGCGGGACAGGACCCATGAGGGGCTACGAGCAGTACTTC
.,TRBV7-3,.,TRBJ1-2,CASSLAWRRGYTF,TGTGCCAGCAGCTTAGCTTGGCGGAGGGGCTACACCTTC
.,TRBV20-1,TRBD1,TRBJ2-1,CSARDDGTVYNEQFF,TGCAGTGCTAGAGATGACGGGACAGTATACAATGAGCAGTTCTTC
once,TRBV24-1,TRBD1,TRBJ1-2,CATSDSGTGLGYTF,TGTGCCACCAGTGACTCCGGGACAGGGCTTGGCTACACCTTC
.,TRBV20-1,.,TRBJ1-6,CSARETPNSPLHF,TGCAGTGCTAGAGAGACACCGAATTCACCCCTCCACTTT
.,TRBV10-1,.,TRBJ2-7,CASSPGYWNEQYF,TGCGCCAGCAGTCCGGGATATTGGAACGAGCAGTACTTC
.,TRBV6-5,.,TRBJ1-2,CASRGSGNNGYTF,TGTGCCAGCAGGGGGTCGGGTAACAATGGCTACACCTTC
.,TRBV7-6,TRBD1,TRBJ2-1,CASSLETGTGGRYEQFF,TGTGCCAGCAGCTTAGAGACCGGGACAGGGGGCAGGTATGAGCAGTTCTTC
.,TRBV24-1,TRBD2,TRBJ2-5,CATSLAGGPGETQYF,TGTGCCACCAGTCTAGCGGGAGGGCCGGGGGAGACCCAGTACTTC
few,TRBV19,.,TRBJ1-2,CASTPGNSNYGYTF,TGTGCCAGTACCCCCGGCAATTCTAACTATGGCTACACCTTC